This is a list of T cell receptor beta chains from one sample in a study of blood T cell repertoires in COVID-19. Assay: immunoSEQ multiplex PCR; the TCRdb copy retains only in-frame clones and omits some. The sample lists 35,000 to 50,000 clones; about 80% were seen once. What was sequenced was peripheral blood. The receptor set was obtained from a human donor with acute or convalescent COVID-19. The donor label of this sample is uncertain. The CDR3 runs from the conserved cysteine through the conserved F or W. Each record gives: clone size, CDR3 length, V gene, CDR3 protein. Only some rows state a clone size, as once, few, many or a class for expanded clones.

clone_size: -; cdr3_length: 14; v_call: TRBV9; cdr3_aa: CASSVRTGRDEQYF
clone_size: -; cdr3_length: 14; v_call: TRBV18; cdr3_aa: CASSPRRAQETQYF
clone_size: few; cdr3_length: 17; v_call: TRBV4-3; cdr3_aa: CASSQEPGLAGVYEQFF
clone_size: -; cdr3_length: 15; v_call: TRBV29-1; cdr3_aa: CSVTAGQSFPAEAFF
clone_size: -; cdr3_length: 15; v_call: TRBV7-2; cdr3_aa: CASSLGQGFNEKLFF
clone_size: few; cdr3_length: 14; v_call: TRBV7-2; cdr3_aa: CASSLPSGNQPQHF
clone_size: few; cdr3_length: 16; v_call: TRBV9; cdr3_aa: CASSALLGSSYNEQFF
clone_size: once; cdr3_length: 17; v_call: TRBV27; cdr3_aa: CASSLSLPRLGGYEQYF
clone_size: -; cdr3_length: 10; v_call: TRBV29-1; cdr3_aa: CSVMDSEAFF
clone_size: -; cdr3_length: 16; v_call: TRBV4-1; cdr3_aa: CASSHPGGSGANVLTF
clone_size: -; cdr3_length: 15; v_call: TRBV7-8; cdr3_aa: CASSLDGSGTRGYTF
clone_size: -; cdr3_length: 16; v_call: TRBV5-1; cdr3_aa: CASRKAGVPGVGELFF
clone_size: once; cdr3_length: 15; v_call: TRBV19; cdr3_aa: CASSAGTGAMYEQYF
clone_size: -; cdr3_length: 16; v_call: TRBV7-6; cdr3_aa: CASSSSGTAKTGELFF
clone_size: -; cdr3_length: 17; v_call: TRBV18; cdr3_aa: CASSPASPGVTNEKLFF
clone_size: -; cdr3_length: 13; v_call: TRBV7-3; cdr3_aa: CASSFAENTEAFF
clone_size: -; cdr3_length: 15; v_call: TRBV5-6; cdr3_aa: CASSLWGTSLETQYF
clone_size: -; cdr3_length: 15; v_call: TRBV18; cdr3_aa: CASSPQTDRNTEAFF
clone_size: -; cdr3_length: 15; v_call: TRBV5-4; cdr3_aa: CASSLDLGSGNTIYF
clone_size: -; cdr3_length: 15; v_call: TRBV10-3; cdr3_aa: CAIGGGIQGQTEAFF
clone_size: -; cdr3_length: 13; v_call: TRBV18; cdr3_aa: CASSPQGDQPQHF
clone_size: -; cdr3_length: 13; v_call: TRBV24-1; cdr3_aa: CATSRGTDYEQYF
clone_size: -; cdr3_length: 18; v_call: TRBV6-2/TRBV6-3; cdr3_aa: CASSYNDPRGPGTGELFF
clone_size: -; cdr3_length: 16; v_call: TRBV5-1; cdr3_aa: CASSWGARSSYNEQFF
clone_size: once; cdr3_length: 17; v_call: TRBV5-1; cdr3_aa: CASSLRLAGGTYNEQFF
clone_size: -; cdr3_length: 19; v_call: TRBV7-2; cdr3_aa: CASSSSGRSGISNTGELFF
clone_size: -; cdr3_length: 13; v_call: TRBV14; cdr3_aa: CASSLGLNQPQHF
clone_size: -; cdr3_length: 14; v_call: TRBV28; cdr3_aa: CATLKPDYPHEQFF
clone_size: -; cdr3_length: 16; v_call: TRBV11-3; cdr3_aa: CASSPRGQGASNEQFF
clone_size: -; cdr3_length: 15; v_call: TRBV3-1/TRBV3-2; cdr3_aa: CASSQDSGSYNEQFF
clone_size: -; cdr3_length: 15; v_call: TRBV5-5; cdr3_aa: CASSLLRVSGDETFF
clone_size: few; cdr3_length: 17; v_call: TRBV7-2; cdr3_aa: CASSLGAQTGGSYEQYF
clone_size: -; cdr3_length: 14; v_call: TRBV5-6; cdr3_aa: CASSLSGSPYEQYF